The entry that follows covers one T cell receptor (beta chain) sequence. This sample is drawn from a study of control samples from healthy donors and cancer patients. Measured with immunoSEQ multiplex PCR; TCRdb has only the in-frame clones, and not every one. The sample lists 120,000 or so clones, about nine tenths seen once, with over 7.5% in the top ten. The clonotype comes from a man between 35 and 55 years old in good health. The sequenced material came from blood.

CDR3 nucleotides: TGTGCCAGCAGCGAGCAAGCCGGGCCCCAAGAGACCCAGTACTTC. Protein: CASSEQAGPQETQYF. V is TRBV7-2 and J is TRBJ2-5, with D hard to call. The CDR3 covers 15 residues. Germline-derived CDR1 and CDR2 are SGHTA and FQGNSA. V lost 5 bases to trimming and J lost 1 base, with 14 bases between them.